The 21 T cell receptor beta chains listed next were all sequenced from one sample in a study of T cells in Graves' hyperthyroidism and ophthalmopathy. RNA transcripts gave rise to amplified TCR beta CDR3 regions. TCR CDR3 regions were first amplified by RT-PCR with HTBI primers. One entry per CDR3 protein results from TCRdb running MiXCR on the multiplex PCR reads. Here the sample spans about half a million distinct CDR3 sequences, less than 25% being singletons. The source material was blood. All receptors derive from a man between 18 and 29 years old with Graves' hyperthyroidism.

This clonotype appeared a few times. This sequence joins TRBV25-1 and TRBJ1-1; D is unclear. Trimming cost V 1 base and J 1 base, with 4 bases left between them. CDR1 is MGHDK and CDR2 is SYGVNS in the germline V gene. The CDR3 consists of 13 residues. The DNA of the CDR3 is TGTGCCAGCAGTGAATTCCGGAACACTGAAGCTTTCTTT. It codes for CASSEFRNTEAFF.

Regarding this clonotype: The junction departs from germline at one end; a sequencing error may be responsible. The V and J genes are TRBV11-1 and TRBJ1-1, with a weak D call TRBD1 (6 bases). Germline-derived CDR1 and CDR2 are SGHAT and FQDESV (reference sequence). This CDR3 is 9 amino acids long. CDR3 sequence: CASSQQGWF. The CDR3 DNA follows: TGTGCCAGCAGCCAACAGGGTTGGTTT.

The V call is TRBV28, the J call TRBJ1-2; 7 bases agree with TRBD1. Trimming removed 10 bases from V and 4 bases from J; junction bases left unmatched: 18. Germline V gene sequence: CDR1 MDHEN, CDR2 SYDVKM. The length of the CDR3 is 16 residues. Here the CDR3 DNA reads TGTGCCATATACGGCGAGGGGGCGACGGCAGCCTATGGCTACACCTTC. It codes for CAIYGEGATAAYGYTF.

There are a few counts of this clonotype. This rearrangement joins TRBV5-4 to TRBJ2-5, with TRBD1 matching 7 bases. The V and J ends lost 3 bases and 3 bases, in that order; junction bases with no gene match: 8. Germline V gives CDR1 SGHNT, CDR2 YYREEE (reference sequence). The CDR3 loop spans 15 amino acids. As DNA, the CDR3 is TGTGCCAGCAGCTCCCAACAGGGGATCGAAGAGACCCAGTACTTC. Residues: CASSSQQGIEETQYF. Full variable domain (remainder filled in from reference TRBV5-4 and TRBJ2-5): ETGVTQSPTHLIKTRGQQVTLRCSSQSGHNTVSWYQQALGQGPQFIFQYYREEENGRGNFPPRFSGLQFPNYSSELNVNALELDDSALYLCASSSQQGIEETQYFGPGTRLLVL.

This chain joins TRBV6-5 and TRBJ1-5, with D possibly TRBD1 on 5 matching bases. There are 17 residues in the CDR3. CDR1 and CDR2 (germline): MNHEY, SVGAGI. V was cut by 0 bases and J by 4 bases, with 16 bases left in between. The CDR3 DNA follows: TGTGCCAGCAGTTACTCTGTCCGTCCAGGGACGAATCAGCCCCAGCATTTT. Translating it yields CASSYSVRPGTNQPQHF.

This clonotype was seen ten or more times. The chain joins TRBV12-3 or TRBV12-4 to TRBJ2-7, with unresolved D. CDR3 length: 13 amino acids. Trimming pared 1 base from V and 6 bases from J, leaving 10 bases between. CDR3 DNA: TGTGCCAGCAGTTTAGTAGGGAAGAGCGAGCAGTACTTC. Protein: CASSLVGKSEQYF.

This clonotype was seen at least ten times. The chain links TRBV19 to TRBJ1-5; D might be TRBD1 (6 bases). V shed 7 bases and J shed 6 bases, with 13 bases lying between them. CDR1 and CDR2 from the germline V gene are LNHDA and SQIVND (reference sequence). The CDR3 runs to 13 residues. The CDR3 DNA reads as TGTGCCAGTACGGGACACGGTGGTCAGCCCCAGCATTTT. Encoded protein: CASTGHGGQPQHF. Supplemented by reference TRBV19 and TRBJ1-5, the full variable domain reads DGGITQSPKYLFRKEGQNVTLSCEQNLNHDAMYWYRQDPGQGLRLIYYSQIVNDFQKGDIAEGYSVSREKKESFPLTVTSAQKNPTAFYLCASTGHGGQPQHFGDGTRLSIL.

The chain employs TRBV6-5 and TRBJ2-4; D possibly corresponds to TRBD2 (5 bases). Germline-derived CDR1 and CDR2 are MNHEY and SVGAGI. The CDR3 runs 15 residues. Trimming shortened V by 0 bases and J by 8 bases, and 14 bases separated the two germline ends. As DNA, the CDR3 is TGTGCCAGCAGTTACTCGGCTAGCCCGTGGGACATTCAGTACTTC. This encodes CASSYSASPWDIQYF.

This clonotype occurred many times. V is TRBV12-3 or TRBV12-4 and J is TRBJ1-3, with D uncertain. The CDR3 totals 14 residues. V lost 7 bases and J lost 0, with 10 bases in between. CDR3 protein: CASTPPTSGNTIYF. CDR3 nucleotides: TGTGCCAGCACCCCCCCCACCTCTGGAAACACCATATATTTT.

This clonotype was counted many times. The chain couples TRBV15 to TRBJ1-5; D is unclear. CDR3 length: 14 residues. Per germline, CDR1 LNHNV and CDR2 YYDKDF (reference sequence). V lost 3 bases to trimming and J lost 4 bases, with 10 bases between them. The CDR3 loop reads CATSSRRVNQPQHF. CDR3 nucleotides: TGTGCCACCAGCAGTCGGCGGGTGAATCAGCCCCAGCATTTT.

The table lists this clonotype with many counts. The gene calls are TRBV29-1 and TRBJ1-1, with a weak D call TRBD1 (5 bases). CDR1 SQVTM and CDR2 ANQGSEA come from the germline V gene. The CDR3 length is 10 residues. V was trimmed by 3 bases and J by 11 bases, leaving 10 bases between them. CDR3 bases: TGCAGCGTTGATCAGGGAGAGGCTTTCTTT. Its translation: CSVDQGEAFF.

This clonotype was detected many times. The chain links TRBV2 to TRBJ1-2; D unclear. Germline CDR1 is SNHLY and CDR2 is FYNNEI. CDR3 size: 12 residues. Trimming removed 3 bases from V and 8 bases from J, with 10 bases in between. CDR3 loop: CASSDYSGGYTF. In DNA form, the CDR3 reads TGTGCCAGCAGTGACTACAGCGGCGGCTACACCTTC.

This clonotype was counted ten times or more. J is TRBJ1-2 and V is TRBV11-2; perhaps TRBD1 as D (5 bases). The CDR3 contains 16 residues. V was trimmed by 0 bases and J by 3 bases, leaving 14 bases between them. The germline gives CDR1 SGHAT, CDR2 FQNNGV. DNA for the CDR3: TGTGCCAGCAGCTTAGATAATGGGGCATTACACTATGGCTACACCTTC. This sequence encodes CASSLDNGALHYGYTF.

The chain recombines TRBV7-8 with TRBJ1-5; D remains ambiguous. The V gene's germline CDR1 is SGHVS and CDR2 FQNEAQ. There are 17 residues in the CDR3. The V and J ends lost 1 base and 0 bases respectively, with 13 bases between them. In nucleotides, the CDR3 is TGTGCCAGCAGCTTAGACTTGGATTATTATAGCAATCAGCCCCAGCATTTT. It codes for CASSLDLDYYSNQPQHF.

Many counts were recorded for this clonotype. The rearrangement joins TRBV6-2 or TRBV6-3 to TRBJ2-5; 12 bases agree with TRBD1. Germline values: CDR1 MNHEY, CDR2 SVGEGT. V lost 6 bases and J lost 4; bases outside the gene matches: 9. This CDR3 region has 16 residues. CDR3 loop: CASSRPGTGGVETQYF. Here the CDR3 DNA reads TGTGCCAGCAGCCGTCCCGGGACAGGGGGCGTAGAGACCCAGTACTTC.

This rearrangement joins TRBV15 to TRBJ2-5; a possible D gene is TRBD1 (6 bases). V lost 2 bases and J 1 base, leaving 17 bases between the germline ends. CDR3 length: 17 amino acids. Looked up from germline, CDR1 is LNHNV and CDR2 is YYDKDF (reference sequence). The CDR3 region is CATSRSFPGHFQETQYF. DNA for the CDR3: TGTGCCACCAGCAGATCCTTTCCGGGACATTTCCAAGAGACCCAGTACTTC. Variable domain in full (rest from reference TRBV15 and TRBJ2-5): DAMVIQNPRYQVTQFGKPVTLSCSQTLNHNVMYWYQQKSSQAPKLLFHYYDKDFNNEADTPDNFQSRRPNTSFCFLDIRSPGLGDTAMYLCATSRSFPGHFQETQYFGPGTRLLVL.

This clonotype was seen ten or more times. The chain uses TRBV6-2 or TRBV6-3 and TRBJ2-7; unclear D gene. The CDR3 is 12 residues long. Trimming left V 6 bases short and J 4 bases short, with 10 bases between. From germline, CDR1 is MNHEY and CDR2 SVGEGT. The CDR3 nucleotides are TGTGCCAGCAGGCCCGAGGCATACGAGCAGTACTTC. Its protein product is CASRPEAYEQYF.

This clonotype has a count of ten or more. CDR3 residues: CASSPGQNAFF. DNA of the CDR3: TGTGCCAGTAGTCCGGGGCAGAATGCTTTCTTT. The chain has TRBV19 and TRBJ1-1; D might be TRBD1 (5 bases). From germline, CDR1 is LNHDA and CDR2 SQIVND (reference sequence). The CDR3 consists of 11 residues. V dropped 5 bases and J dropped 11 bases, with 12 bases sitting between them.

This clonotype was found a few times. One end of the junction does not line up with germline, which may come from a read error. This chain uses TRBV7-6 with TRBJ2-7, with 10 positions matching TRBD2. This CDR3 comprises 15 residues. Germline V gene sequence: CDR1 SGHVS, CDR2 FNYEAQ. As DNA, the CDR3 is TGTGCCAGCAGCGTAGCGGGGGGACACTCCTACGAGCAGTACTTC. Its translation is CASSVAGGHSYEQYF.

The chain recombines TRBV6-1 with TRBJ1-1; 9 nucleotides match TRBD1. The V and J ends lost 6 bases and 5 bases, in that order; junction bases with no gene match: 7. CDR3 length: 14 amino acids. Germline CDR1 reads MNHNS; CDR2 reads SASEGT. The CDR3 loop reads CASSRRDRETEAFF. As DNA, the CDR3 is TGTGCCAGCAGCCGTCGGGACAGGGAAACTGAAGCTTTCTTT.

In its sample, this clonotype was seen many times. The V call is TRBV6-2 or TRBV6-3, the J call TRBJ2-7; TRBD1 aligns across 8 bases. The ends lost 4 bases at V and 7 bases at J; junction bases unmatched: 15. Germline assignment: CDR1 MNHEY and CDR2 SVGEGT. This CDR3 region has 16 residues. The CDR3 protein is CASSSHGGQGVTEQYF. In DNA, the CDR3 is TGTGCCAGCAGTTCCCACGGCGGACAGGGTGTAACTGAGCAGTACTTC.